The text below deals with one T cell receptor beta chain. The record originates from a study of control samples from healthy donors and cancer patients. Here immunoSEQ multiplex PCR was the method, and the copy in TCRdb shows in-frame clones only, minus some. The sample gives about 150,000 clones, 93% of which show up once; almost 6% is in the top ten. The ends were cut back, 3 bases at V and 1 base at J, with 10 bases in the middle. This CDR3 region has 15 residues. CDR1 is ENHRY, CDR2 SYGVKD, per germline. The sample taken for sequencing was blood. The clonotype comes from a man aged 18 to 29 in good health. The chain has TRBV10-3 and TRBJ2-4; D call uncertain. The CDR3 bases are TGTGCCATCAGTGACCCCGTTGATGCCAAAAACATTCAGTACTTC. Translation gives CAISDPVDAKNIQYF.